Listed below are T cell receptor beta chains from one sample, sequenced in a study of regulatory T cells in long-lasting Graves disease. TCRdb fed the multiplex PCR reads into MiXCR, producing one record per CDR3 protein. Altogether around 400,000 distinct CDR3 sequences are present, 15% being singletons, with the ten largest covering roughly 7.7%. This same sample was also part of a study on T cells in Graves' hyperthyroidism and ophthalmopathy.

The source was peripheral blood mononuclear cells (PBMCs), collected at new diagnosis, from a patient treated with antithyroid drugs. These receptors all come from a woman in her thirties or forties with Graves disease. CDR3s include the opening cysteine and the closing phenylalanine or tryptophan. D genes are given only for firm matches. Not all rows give a size; the values are once, few, many and, for expanded clones, a class.

V gene: TRBV12-3/TRBV12-4; D gene: TRBD2; clone size: many; J gene: TRBJ2-1; CDR3 protein: CASTSSAGGPSEQFF; CDR3 DNA: TGTGCCAGCACTTCGTCCGCGGGAGGGCCCAGTGAGCAGTTCTTC
V gene: TRBV6-5; D gene: NA; clone size: many; J gene: TRBJ2-7; CDR3 protein: CASSLGQGGKYEQYF; CDR3 DNA: TGTGCCAGCAGTTTGGGGCAGGGGGGTAAGTACGAGCAGTACTTC
V gene: TRBV30; D gene: NA; clone size: many; J gene: TRBJ2-3; CDR3 protein: CAWSPADTQYF; CDR3 DNA: TGTGCCTGGAGTCCCGCAGATACGCAGTATTTT
V gene: TRBV19; D gene: TRBD1; clone size: NA; J gene: TRBJ1-2; CDR3 protein: CASSIEVGQIYGYTF; CDR3 DNA: TGTGCCAGTAGTATAGAAGTGGGACAGATCTATGGCTACACCTTC
V gene: TRBV10-3; D gene: TRBD1; clone size: many; J gene: TRBJ1-1; CDR3 protein: CAVTQGGTEAFF; CDR3 DNA: TGTGCCGTAACACAGGGGGGGACTGAAGCTTTCTTT
V gene: TRBV20-1; D gene: TRBD2; clone size: many; J gene: TRBJ2-3; CDR3 protein: CSAPPGGGTDTQYF; CDR3 DNA: TGCAGTGCTCCTCCGGGAGGAGGGACAGATACGCAGTATTTT
V gene: TRBV30; D gene: TRBD2; clone size: once; J gene: TRBJ2-3; CDR3 protein: CAWGTSGTPDTQYF; CDR3 DNA: TGTGCCTGGGGGACTAGCGGAACCCCAGATACGCAGTATTTT
V gene: TRBV6-2/TRBV6-3; D gene: NA; clone size: many; J gene: TRBJ2-1; CDR3 protein: CASSNSQWNNEQFF; CDR3 DNA: TGTGCCAGCAGCAATTCGCAATGGAACAATGAGCAGTTCTTC
V gene: TRBV6-9; D gene: NA; clone size: few; J gene: TRBJ1-3; CDR3 protein: CASSYRTREPMGHTIYF; CDR3 DNA: TGTGCCAGCAGTTACCGAACCCGGGAACCCATGGGGCACACCATATATTTT
V gene: TRBV7-2; D gene: NA; clone size: NA; J gene: TRBJ2-6; CDR3 protein: CASSLGQGGSGANVLTF; CDR3 DNA: TGTGCCAGCAGCTTAGGGCAGGGTGGCTCCGGGGCCAACGTCCTGACTTTC
V gene: TRBV5-1; D gene: TRBD2; clone size: few; J gene: TRBJ2-3; CDR3 protein: CASSRGDPSTDTQYF; CDR3 DNA: TGCGCCAGCAGCCGGGGGGACCCTAGCACAGATACGCAGTATTTT
V gene: TRBV11-2; D gene: NA; clone size: NA; J gene: TRBJ2-1; CDR3 protein: CASSLVGDYEQFF; CDR3 DNA: TGTGCCAGCAGCCTCGTCGGGGATTATGAGCAGTTCTTC
V gene: TRBV28; D gene: NA; clone size: many; J gene: TRBJ2-1; CDR3 protein: CASSLGTPNEQFF; CDR3 DNA: TGTGCCAGCAGTTTAGGGACACCGAATGAGCAGTTCTTC
V gene: TRBV5-1; D gene: NA; clone size: many; J gene: TRBJ1-1; CDR3 protein: CASSNWRVGDTEAFF; CDR3 DNA: TGCGCCAGCTCAAACTGGCGGGTGGGCGACACTGAAGCTTTCTTT
V gene: TRBV11-2; D gene: NA; clone size: many; J gene: TRBJ2-5; CDR3 protein: CASSLGGRPGKTQYF; CDR3 DNA: TGTGCCAGCAGCTTAGGGGGCAGACCCGGGAAGACCCAGTACTTC
V gene: TRBV2; D gene: NA; clone size: many; J gene: TRBJ1-2; CDR3 protein: CASSGVASFGGYTF; CDR3 DNA: TGTGCCAGCAGTGGGGTGGCCTCCTTTGGTGGCTACACCTTC
V gene: TRBV20-1; D gene: NA; clone size: NA; J gene: TRBJ1-1; CDR3 protein: CSASTQGDTEAFF; CDR3 DNA: TGCAGTGCTAGCACACAGGGAGACACTGAAGCTTTCTTT
V gene: TRBV6-1; D gene: NA; clone size: many; J gene: TRBJ2-5; CDR3 protein: CATRTAQETQYF; CDR3 DNA: TGTGCCACCAGGACAGCTCAAGAGACCCAGTACTTC
V gene: TRBV7-9; D gene: TRBD1; clone size: few; J gene: TRBJ2-1; CDR3 protein: CASSLGQGGYNEQFF; CDR3 DNA: TGTGCCAGCAGCTTAGGACAGGGGGGATACAATGAGCAGTTCTTC
V gene: TRBV7-9; D gene: NA; clone size: many; J gene: TRBJ1-1; CDR3 protein: CASSLVGATEAFF; CDR3 DNA: TGTGCCAGCAGCTTAGTAGGTGCCACTGAAGCTTTCTTT
V gene: TRBV2; D gene: TRBD1; clone size: many; J gene: TRBJ1-2; CDR3 protein: CASSPQGYYGYTF; CDR3 DNA: TGTGCCAGCAGCCCACAGGGGTACTATGGCTACACCTTC
V gene: TRBV2; D gene: TRBD1; clone size: many; J gene: TRBJ2-1; CDR3 protein: CASRQDRGNEQFF; CDR3 DNA: TGTGCCAGCAGGCAGGACAGGGGCAATGAGCAGTTCTTC
V gene: TRBV27; D gene: TRBD2; clone size: many; J gene: TRBJ2-7; CDR3 protein: CASAATGGYEQYF; CDR3 DNA: TGTGCCAGCGCGGCAACGGGAGGATACGAGCAGTACTTC
V gene: TRBV20-1; D gene: TRBD1; clone size: few; J gene: TRBJ2-5; CDR3 protein: CSARDRVGDRGYSETQYF; CDR3 DNA: TGCAGTGCTAGAGATCGGGTTGGGGACAGGGGGTATTCAGAGACCCAGTACTTC
V gene: TRBV6-1; D gene: NA; clone size: many; J gene: TRBJ2-2; CDR3 protein: CASSEGSGELFF; CDR3 DNA: TGTGCCAGCAGTGAAGGATCAGGGGAGCTGTTTTTT
V gene: TRBV6-2/TRBV6-3; D gene: NA; clone size: many; J gene: TRBJ2-1; CDR3 protein: CASSYSPGSFSYNEQFF; CDR3 DNA: TGTGCCAGCAGTTACTCCCCTGGGAGCTTTTCCTACAATGAGCAGTTCTTC
V gene: TRBV2; D gene: NA; clone size: many; J gene: TRBJ1-3; CDR3 protein: CASSKEGGLGNTIYF; CDR3 DNA: TGTGCCAGCAGTAAGGAGGGCGGGCTAGGAAACACCATATATTTT
V gene: TRBV27; D gene: TRBD2; clone size: many; J gene: TRBJ2-3; CDR3 protein: CATARTSGTDTQYF; CDR3 DNA: TGTGCCACCGCCAGGACTAGCGGGACAGATACGCAGTATTTT
V gene: TRBV7-2; D gene: TRBD1; clone size: few; J gene: TRBJ1-1; CDR3 protein: CASSAAGTGNTEAFF; CDR3 DNA: TGTGCCAGCAGCGCGGCCGGGACAGGGAACACTGAAGCTTTCTTT
V gene: TRBV10-3; D gene: TRBD1; clone size: NA; J gene: TRBJ2-7; CDR3 protein: CAIRMDRGDTEQYF; CDR3 DNA: TGTGCCATCAGGATGGACAGGGGGGATACCGAGCAGTACTTC
V gene: TRBV11-2; D gene: NA; clone size: many; J gene: TRBJ2-2; CDR3 protein: CASSFWAFESGELFF; CDR3 DNA: TGTGCCAGCAGCTTTTGGGCGTTCGAATCCGGGGAGCTGTTTTTT
V gene: TRBV4-1; D gene: TRBD2; clone size: few; J gene: TRBJ2-3; CDR3 protein: CASSQGLAGDSDTQYF; CDR3 DNA: TGCGCCAGCAGCCAAGGACTAGCGGGAGACTCAGATACGCAGTATTTT
V gene: TRBV7-2; D gene: TRBD2; clone size: few; J gene: TRBJ2-1; CDR3 protein: CASSLEAGRYNEQFF; CDR3 DNA: TGTGCCAGCAGCTTAGAAGCGGGAAGGTACAATGAGCAGTTCTTC
V gene: TRBV11-3; D gene: NA; clone size: many; J gene: TRBJ2-2; CDR3 protein: CASSPRVNTGELFF; CDR3 DNA: TGTGCCAGCAGCCCCCGAGTGAACACCGGGGAGCTGTTTTTT
V gene: TRBV5-1; D gene: NA; clone size: few; J gene: TRBJ2-7; CDR3 protein: CASSLKTALYYEQYF; CDR3 DNA: TGCGCCAGCAGCTTGAAGACGGCTTTGTATTACGAGCAGTACTTC
V gene: TRBV5-1; D gene: NA; clone size: many; J gene: TRBJ2-7; CDR3 protein: CASSLGSRDGSYEQYF; CDR3 DNA: TGCGCCAGCAGCTTGGGCAGCCGGGACGGCTCCTACGAGCAGTACTTC
V gene: TRBV7-2; D gene: NA; clone size: many; J gene: TRBJ1-6; CDR3 protein: CASSQTANNSPLHF; CDR3 DNA: TGTGCCAGCAGCCAGACAGCTAATAATTCACCCCTCCACTTT
V gene: TRBV20-1; D gene: NA; clone size: many; J gene: TRBJ1-2; CDR3 protein: CSAAGPSNYGYTF; CDR3 DNA: TGCAGTGCCGCCGGGCCGTCTAACTATGGCTACACCTTC
V gene: TRBV6-5; D gene: NA; clone size: few; J gene: TRBJ2-2; CDR3 protein: CASSYYPTGELFF; CDR3 DNA: TGTGCCAGCAGTTACTATCCAACCGGGGAGCTGTTTTTT
V gene: TRBV10-3; D gene: NA; clone size: many; J gene: TRBJ2-2; CDR3 protein: CAISDLGWYTGELFF; CDR3 DNA: TGTGCCATCAGTGACCTCGGGTGGTACACCGGGGAGCTGTTTTTT
V gene: TRBV20-1; D gene: TRBD1; clone size: many; J gene: TRBJ1-4; CDR3 protein: CSARDAGGEKLFF; CDR3 DNA: TGCAGTGCTAGAGATGCAGGGGGCGAAAAACTGTTTTTT
V gene: TRBV29-1; D gene: NA; clone size: NA; J gene: TRBJ2-1; CDR3 protein: CSVQRLDGSYNEQFF; CDR3 DNA: TGCAGCGTTCAGCGGTTAGACGGCTCCTACAATGAGCAGTTCTTC
V gene: TRBV18; D gene: TRBD1; clone size: many; J gene: TRBJ2-7; CDR3 protein: CASSSGTGRYEQYF; CDR3 DNA: TGCGCCAGCAGCTCCGGGACAGGGCGTTACGAGCAGTACTTC